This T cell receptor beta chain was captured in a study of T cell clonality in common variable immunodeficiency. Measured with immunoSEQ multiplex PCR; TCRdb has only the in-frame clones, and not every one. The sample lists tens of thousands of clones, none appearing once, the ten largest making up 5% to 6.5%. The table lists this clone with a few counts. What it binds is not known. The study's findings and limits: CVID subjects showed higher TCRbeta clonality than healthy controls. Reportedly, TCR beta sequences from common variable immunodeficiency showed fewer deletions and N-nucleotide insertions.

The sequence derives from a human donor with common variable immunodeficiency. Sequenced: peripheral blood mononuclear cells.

Partial CDR3 DNA: TGTGCCAGCTCACCGAATTCCCCGTCTAGCGGAGCCAACGAG. It is translated as CASSPNSPSSGANE. The whole CDR3 reads CASSPNSPSSGANEQYF. The chain employs TRBV18 and TRBJ2-7; 7 bases match TRBD2. From the germline J gene comes the end of the CDR3, since the read stops 3 residues before it. Per the germline V gene, CDR1 is KGHSH and CDR2 is LQKENI. This CDR3 is 17 amino acids long. V gave up 3 bases and J gave up 5 bases; unmatched junction bases: 16.